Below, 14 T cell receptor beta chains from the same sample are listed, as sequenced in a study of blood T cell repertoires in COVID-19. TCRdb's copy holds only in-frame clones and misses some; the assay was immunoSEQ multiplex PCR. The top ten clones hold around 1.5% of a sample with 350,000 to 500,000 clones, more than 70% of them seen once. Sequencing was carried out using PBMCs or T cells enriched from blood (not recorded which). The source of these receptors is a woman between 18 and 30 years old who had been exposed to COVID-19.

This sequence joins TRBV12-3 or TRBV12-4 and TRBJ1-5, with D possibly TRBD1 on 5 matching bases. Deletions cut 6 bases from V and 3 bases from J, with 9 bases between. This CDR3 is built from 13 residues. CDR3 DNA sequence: TGTGCCAGCAGCGATGGGGCCAATCAGCCCCAGCATTTT. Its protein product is CASSDGANQPQHF.

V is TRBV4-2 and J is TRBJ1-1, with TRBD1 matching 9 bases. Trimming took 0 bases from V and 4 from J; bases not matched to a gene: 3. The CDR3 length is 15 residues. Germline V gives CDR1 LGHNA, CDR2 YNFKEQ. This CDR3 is CASSQEGTGITEAFF. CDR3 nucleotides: TGTGCCAGCAGCCAAGAAGGGACAGGGATCACTGAAGCTTTCTTT.

The CDR3 DNA reads TGCGCCAGCAGCCCGTACAGGGTCTATGGCTACACCTTC. It yields the protein CASSPYRVYGYTF. The chain employs TRBV5-1 and TRBJ1-2; weak D call: TRBD1 (6 bases). CDR1 SGHRS and CDR2 YFSETQ come from the germline V gene. The V and J ends lost 4 bases and 4 bases respectively, with 11 bases between them. This CDR3 has 13 residues.

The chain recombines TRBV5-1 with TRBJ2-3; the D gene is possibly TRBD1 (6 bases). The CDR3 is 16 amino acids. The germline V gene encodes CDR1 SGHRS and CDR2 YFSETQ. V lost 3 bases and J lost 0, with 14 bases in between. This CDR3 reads CASSSTGPSSTDTQYF. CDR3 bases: TGCGCCAGCAGCTCAACAGGGCCTTCTAGCACAGATACGCAGTATTTT.

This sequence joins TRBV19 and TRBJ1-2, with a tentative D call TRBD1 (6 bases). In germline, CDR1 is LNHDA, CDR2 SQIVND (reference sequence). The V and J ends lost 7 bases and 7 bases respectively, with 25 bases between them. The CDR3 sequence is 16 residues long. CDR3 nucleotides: TGTGCCAGTACCGCTCCCGCCGGCAGGGGTTCTGGTGGCTACACCTTC. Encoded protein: CASTAPAGRGSGGYTF.

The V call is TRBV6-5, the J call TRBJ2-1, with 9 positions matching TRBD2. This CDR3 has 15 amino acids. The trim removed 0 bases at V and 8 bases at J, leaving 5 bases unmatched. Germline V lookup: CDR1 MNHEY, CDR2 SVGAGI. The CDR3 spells CASSYSAGGPDEQFF. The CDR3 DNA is TGTGCCAGCAGTTACTCGGCGGGGGGGCCGGATGAGCAGTTCTTC.

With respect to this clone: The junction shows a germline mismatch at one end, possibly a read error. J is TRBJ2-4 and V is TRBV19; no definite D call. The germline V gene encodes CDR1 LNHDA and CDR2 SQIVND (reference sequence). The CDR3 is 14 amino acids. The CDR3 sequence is CPRRLIRAKNIQYF. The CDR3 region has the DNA TGCCCACGTAGACTCATACGGGCCAAAAACATTCAGTACTTC.

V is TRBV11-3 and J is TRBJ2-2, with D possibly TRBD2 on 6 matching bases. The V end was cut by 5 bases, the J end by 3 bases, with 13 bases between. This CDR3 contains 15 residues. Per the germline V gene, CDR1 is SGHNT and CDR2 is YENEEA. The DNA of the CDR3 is TGTGCCAGCAGCCCCGGGGACTGGTACACCGGGGAGCTGTTTTTT. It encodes CASSPGDWYTGELFF.

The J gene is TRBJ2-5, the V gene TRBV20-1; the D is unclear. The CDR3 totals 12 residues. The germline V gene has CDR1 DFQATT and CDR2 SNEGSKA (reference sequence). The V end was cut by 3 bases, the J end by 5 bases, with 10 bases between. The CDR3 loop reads CSASIQHETQYF. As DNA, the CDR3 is TGCAGTGCTAGTATACAGCACGAGACCCAGTACTTC.

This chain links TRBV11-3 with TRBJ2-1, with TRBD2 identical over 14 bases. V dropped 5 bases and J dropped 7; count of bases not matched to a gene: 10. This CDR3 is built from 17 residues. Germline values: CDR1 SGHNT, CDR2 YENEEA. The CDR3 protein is CASSLGTSGGFRNEQFF. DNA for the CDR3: TGTGCCAGCAGCCTCGGGACTAGCGGGGGTTTCAGGAATGAGCAGTTCTTC.

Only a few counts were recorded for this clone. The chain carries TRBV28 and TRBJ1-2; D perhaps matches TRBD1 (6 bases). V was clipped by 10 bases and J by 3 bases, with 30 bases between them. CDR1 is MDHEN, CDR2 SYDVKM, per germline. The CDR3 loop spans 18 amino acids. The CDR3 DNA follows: TGTGCCACCGGGCCCCGGACAACTTACAGGGTTGGTTACTATGGCTACACCTTC. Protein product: CATGPRTTYRVGYYGYTF.

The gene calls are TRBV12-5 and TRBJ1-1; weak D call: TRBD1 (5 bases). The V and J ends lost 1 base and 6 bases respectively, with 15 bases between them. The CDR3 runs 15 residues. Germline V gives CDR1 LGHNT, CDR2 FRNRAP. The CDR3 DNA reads TGTGCTAGTGGTTTGGAAGGGGAACTTTGGGCTGAAGCTTTCTTT. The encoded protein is CASGLEGELWAEAFF.

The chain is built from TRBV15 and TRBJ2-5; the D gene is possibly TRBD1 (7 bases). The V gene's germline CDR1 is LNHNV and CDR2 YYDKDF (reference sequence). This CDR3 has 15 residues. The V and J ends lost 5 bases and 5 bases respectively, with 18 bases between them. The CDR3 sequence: CATSGRQGGSETQYF. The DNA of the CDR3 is TGTGCCACCAGCGGACGGCAGGGGGGTTCGGAGACCCAGTACTTC. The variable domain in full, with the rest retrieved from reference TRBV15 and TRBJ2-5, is DAMVIQNPRYQVTQFGKPVTLSCSQTLNHNVMYWYQQKSSQAPKLLFHYYDKDFNNEADTPDNFQSRRPNTSFCFLDIRSPGLGDTAMYLCATSGRQGGSETQYFGPGTRLLVL.

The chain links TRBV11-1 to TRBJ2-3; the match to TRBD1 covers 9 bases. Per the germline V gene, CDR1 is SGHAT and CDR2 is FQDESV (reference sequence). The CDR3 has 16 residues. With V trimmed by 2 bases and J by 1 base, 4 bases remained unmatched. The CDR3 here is CASSLRTGGGTDTQYF. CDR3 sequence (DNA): TGTGCCAGCAGCTTACGAACAGGGGGCGGCACAGATACGCAGTATTTT.